Below, 20 T cell receptor beta chains from the same sample are listed, as sequenced in a study of blood T cell repertoires in COVID-19. Sequencing used immunoSEQ multiplex PCR; TCRdb keeps in-frame clones, though not all of them. The data show a few hundred thousand clones, with roughly 86% seen just once and more than 1% held by the top ten. The sample taken for sequencing was peripheral blood. All receptors come from a human donor with acute or convalescent COVID-19. The donor label of this sample is uncertain.

The chain joins TRBV7-8 to TRBJ2-1; no clear D. The germline V and J ends were trimmed by 2 bases and 7 bases, with 15 bases remaining between them. The CDR3 loop spans 15 amino acids. Germline V CDR1 and CDR2: SGHVS, FQNEAQ. CDR3 region: CASSLSFSRVNEQFF. In DNA form, the CDR3 reads TGTGCCAGCAGCTTAAGTTTTAGCCGGGTAAATGAGCAGTTCTTC.

The chain has TRBV6-5 and TRBJ2-7; TRBD2 is a possible D gene (6 bases). The CDR3 sequence is 13 residues long. Germline V gives CDR1 MNHEY, CDR2 SVGAGI. Trimming shortened V by 7 bases and J by 0 bases, and 10 bases separated the two germline ends. CDR3 sequence: CASTGGISYEQYF. DNA of the CDR3: TGTGCCAGCACTGGAGGGATCTCCTACGAGCAGTACTTC.

The chain joins TRBV27 to TRBJ2-3, with 8 positions matching TRBD2. This CDR3 is built from 16 residues. The V gene end was trimmed by 0 bases and the J gene end by 4 bases; junction bases not matched to a gene: 6. The germline gives CDR1 MNHEY, CDR2 SMNVEV (reference sequence). The CDR3 region has the DNA TGTGCCAGCAGTTTATCTCCTAGCGGGTTTGCAGATACGCAGTATTTT. Encoded protein: CASSLSPSGFADTQYF.

Concerning this clone: Other DNA sequences within the sample encode an identical CDR3. The chain recombines TRBV28 with TRBJ2-7; D is uncertain. The germline V gene encodes CDR1 MDHEN and CDR2 SYDVKM. This CDR3 spans 13 amino acids. V was shortened by 6 bases and J by 4 bases, with 13 bases between the two germline ends. The DNA for the CDR3 is TGTGCCAGCAGCCTCCGGGTCTCTTACGAGCAGTACTTC. This codes for CASSLRVSYEQYF.

The genes are TRBV2 and TRBJ1-2, with 8 nucleotides matching TRBD1. The CDR3 runs to 14 residues. In germline, CDR1 is SNHLY, CDR2 FYNNEI. V was clipped by 3 bases and J by 7 bases; unmatched bases: 7. The CDR3 here is CASSEEGDRSGYTF. In nucleotides, the CDR3 is TGTGCCAGCAGTGAGGAGGGGGACAGGTCTGGCTACACCTTC. Using reference TRBV2 and TRBJ1-2 for the parts outside the CDR3, the full variable domain is EPEVTQTPSHQVTQMGQEVILRCVPISNHLYFYWYRQILGQKVEFLVSFYNNEISEKSEIFDDQFSVERPDGSNFTLKIRSTKLEDSAMYFCASSEEGDRSGYTFGSGTRLTVV.

This chain uses TRBV5-5 with TRBJ2-2; 10 positions agree with TRBD2. CDR1 and CDR2 from the germline V gene are SGHKS and YYEKEE (reference sequence). The junction had 6 bases not matched to a gene; V was cut back by 4 bases and J by 3 bases. The CDR3 is 16 amino acids. The CDR3 DNA is TGTGCCAGCAGCGGGCTAGCGGGAGATTACACCGGGGAGCTGTTTTTT. Its translation is CASSGLAGDYTGELFF.

The CDR3 sequence: CASSGSGNQPQHF. The CDR3 DNA is TGTGCCAGCAGCGGTTCGGGCAATCAGCCCCAGCATTTT. The chain links TRBV2 to TRBJ1-5; D is unclear. The CDR3 has 13 residues. The germline V and J ends were trimmed by 6 bases and 2 bases, with 8 bases remaining between them. Germline lookup yields CDR1 SNHLY and CDR2 FYNNEI.

J is TRBJ1-1 and V is TRBV5-1; D call uncertain. The CDR3 totals 15 residues. Per the germline V gene, CDR1 is SGHRS and CDR2 is YFSETQ. The germline V and J ends were trimmed by 3 bases and 0 bases, with 12 bases remaining between them. The CDR3 reads CASSSGIRLNTEAFF. The CDR3 region has the DNA TGCGCCAGCAGCTCGGGGATCCGCTTGAACACTGAAGCTTTCTTT.

This CDR3 is CASSPQGSFDGYSNQPQHF. The CDR3 DNA follows: TGTGCCAGCAGCCCTCAGGGGTCGTTTGATGGTTATAGCAATCAGCCCCAGCATTTT. The chain employs TRBV28 and TRBJ1-5, with D possibly being TRBD1 (6 bases). The length of the CDR3 is 19 residues. V was cut by 6 bases and J by 0 bases, with 24 bases left in between. Per germline, CDR1 MDHEN and CDR2 SYDVKM.

The V gene is TRBV30, the J gene TRBJ2-2; no clear D. In germline, CDR1 is GTSNPN, CDR2 SVGIG (reference sequence). V lost 1 base, J lost 1 base, and 4 bases lay in between. This CDR3 has 13 amino acids. The CDR3: CAWSGLNTGELFF. The CDR3 DNA follows: TGTGCCTGGAGTGGGCTGAACACCGGGGAGCTGTTTTTT.

This clone was found many times. The chain is built from TRBV7-2 and TRBJ1-2, with D possibly TRBD1 on 6 matching bases. The CDR3 runs 16 residues. Germline loops: CDR1 SGHTA, CDR2 FQGNSA. Between the trimmed V and J ends, which lost 2 bases and 4 bases, there was a span of 17 bases. The DNA of the CDR3 is TGTGCCAGCAGCTTACTGGGGGCAGATCGGCGCTATGGCTACACCTTC. This encodes CASSLLGADRRYGYTF. The complete variable domain, with remaining parts taken from reference TRBV7-2 and TRBJ1-2, reads GAGVSQSPSNKVTEKGKDVELRCDPISGHTALYWYRQSLGQGLEFLIYFQGNSAPDKSGLPSDRFSAERTGGSVSTLTIQRTQQEDSAVYLCASSLLGADRRYGYTFGSGTRLTVV.

In its sample, this clone was seen a few times. The chain links TRBV6-6 to TRBJ1-2, with D possibly being TRBD1 (6 bases). In germline, CDR1 is MNHNY, CDR2 SVGAGI (reference sequence). This CDR3 has 15 amino acids. V shed 6 bases and J shed 8 bases, with 22 bases lying between them. In nucleotides, the CDR3 is TGTGCCAGCAGCCCCTCCCTGACAGGCCTGGGGGGCTACACCTTC. It translates to CASSPSLTGLGGYTF.

In regard to this clone: One end of the junction fails to match germline, which may point to a read error. This rearrangement joins TRBV3-1 (or the pseudogene TRBV3-2) to TRBJ2-1; perhaps TRBD1 as D (5 bases). The CDR3 loop spans 12 amino acids. Per the germline V gene, CDR1 is LGHDT and CDR2 is YNNKEL (reference sequence). CDR3 protein: CASSQGKPIRVF. For the CDR3, the DNA is TGTGCCAGCAGCCAAGGAAAACCTATCAGGGTCTTC.

The chain carries TRBV5-4 and TRBJ1-1; D remains unclear. The V gene's germline CDR1 is SGHNT and CDR2 YYREEE (reference sequence). The CDR3 is 13 residues long. The V end lost 2 bases, the J end lost 7 bases, and 12 bases lay between the germline ends. The CDR3 DNA reads as TGTGCCAGCAGCTTTGATATGTTGAGTGAAGCTTTCTTT. It yields the protein CASSFDMLSEAFF.

The chain is built from TRBV27 and TRBJ2-5; tentative D call: TRBD1 (6 bases). Trimming pared 0 bases from V and 5 bases from J, leaving 16 bases between. Germline CDR1 is MNHEY and CDR2 is SMNVEV (reference sequence). The CDR3 has 16 residues. The CDR3 nucleotides read TGTGCCAGCAGTTTATCGGGGACACTACTGGGGGAGACCCAGTACTTC. Its translation is CASSLSGTLLGETQYF.

CDR3 coding DNA: TGTGCCAGCAGTTCCCCGGGACAGGTCCTCTATGGCTACACCTTC. It translates to CASSSPGQVLYGYTF. The rearrangement joins TRBV28 to TRBJ1-2; TRBD1 aligns across 8 bases. Germline V CDR1 and CDR2: MDHEN, SYDVKM. CDR3 length: 15 residues. The J segment lost 4 bases and the V segment lost 4 bases, leaving 8 bases of the junction unmatched.

This chain uses TRBV18 with TRBJ1-1; D remains unclear. Per germline, CDR1 KGHSH and CDR2 LQKENI. The V gene lost 0 bases and the J gene lost 11 bases, with 16 bases spanning the gap. The CDR3 extends over 14 amino acids. The CDR3 sequence is CASSPPEVGIGAFF. The CDR3 nucleotides are TGTGCCAGCTCACCACCGGAGGTGGGAATTGGGGCTTTCTTT.

The rearrangement links TRBV23-1 to TRBJ2-4; tentatively, D is TRBD2 (5 bases). TRBV23-1 is noted as an ORF with a role that remains uncertain. V lost 0 bases, J lost 1 base, and 10 bases lay in between. The length of the CDR3 is 16 residues. The CDR3 protein is CASSQSYGVAKNIQYF. The DNA of the CDR3 is TGCGCCAGCAGTCAATCTTACGGGGTCGCCAAAAACATTCAGTACTTC.

The V and J genes are TRBV10-1 and TRBJ1-1; no clear D. V was trimmed by 6 bases and J by 1 base, leaving 12 bases between them. The germline CDR1 and CDR2 sequences are WNHNN and SYGVQD (reference sequence). The CDR3 covers 14 residues. In DNA, the CDR3 is TGCGCCAGCAGATCACAGAGAAGGAACACTGAAGCTTTCTTT. It yields the protein CASRSQRRNTEAFF.

The genes are TRBV28 and TRBJ2-7; 9 bases line up with TRBD1. This CDR3 contains 16 residues. V gave up 5 bases and J gave up 6 bases; unmatched junction bases: 14. Germline CDR1 and CDR2: MDHEN and SYDVKM. The CDR3, as DNA: TGTGCCAGCAGTCCCCAATCCGGGACAGGGAACGCCGAGCAGTACTTC. Its protein is CASSPQSGTGNAEQYF. The complete variable domain, with remaining parts taken from reference TRBV28 and TRBJ2-7, reads DVKVTQSSRYLVKRTGEKVFLECVQDMDHENMFWYRQDPGLGLRLIYFSYDVKMKEKGDIPEGYSVSREKKERFSLILESASTNQTSMYLCASSPQSGTGNAEQYFGPGTRLTVT.